The clone carrying this T cell receptor (beta chain) appeared once. The antigen is not known. The data stem from a study of post-analysis software for immune sequencing data. V was pared by 1 base and J by 0 bases, with 10 bases of the junction left unmatched. Per germline, CDR1 MGHRA and CDR2 YSYEKL. The CDR3 spans 18 residues. General study points: Included in a set of five TRBV segments more frequent in patients than controls were TRBV5-6, TRBV5-1 and TRBV20-1.

cDNA libraries of TCR beta carried unique molecular identifiers. TCRdb passed the PCR reads through MiXCR, listing each CDR3 protein once. The sample has hundreds of thousands of distinct CDR3 sequences, around 53% seen once; the top ten hold approximately 4.2%. The sequencing input was blood. The rearrangement uses TRBV4-1 and TRBJ1-1, with 8 bases matching TRBD1. This TCR was sampled from a girl between 10 and 17 years old with multiple sclerosis. This chain's CDR3 is CASSQVMSGGTMNTEAFF. In DNA, the CDR3 is TGCGCCAGCAGCCAAGTGATGTCAGGGGGCACAATGAACACTGAAGCTTTCTTT.